The present T cell receptor (beta chain) was sequenced within a study of blood T cell repertoires in COVID-19. Germline V gene data show CDR1 as MNHEY and CDR2 as SVGEGT. The V gene lost 5 bases and the J gene lost 0 bases, with 7 bases spanning the gap. The CDR3 totals 13 residues. In the source study's methods: Estimation of nucleated cell counts was performed using reference gene primer amplification. TCRdb keeps only in-frame clones here, not all; method: immunoSEQ multiplex PCR. D and trimming come from the DNA, and the V and J calls and clone size come from that table. The sample holds over 200,000 clones; 70% to 90% are singletons and the top ten take around 15%.

The sequence was collected from a man between 18 and 29 years old who had recovered from COVID-19. What was sequenced was PBMCs or T cells enriched from blood (not recorded which). This sequence joins TRBV6-2 or TRBV6-3 and TRBJ1-1; D is unresolved. The CDR3, as DNA: TGTGCCAGCAGTAACGAGTTGAACACTGAAGCTTTCTTT. It specifies CASSNELNTEAFF.